This T cell receptor (beta chain) is from a study of T cell responses to AZD1222 COVID-19 vaccine. With regard to this clone: Antigen unknown.

The CDR3 loop spans 18 amino acids. Germline assignment: CDR1 LGHNT and CDR2 FRNRAP. V dropped 1 base and J dropped 7; count of bases not matched to a gene: 16. The method was immunoSEQ multiplex PCR; TCRdb's version includes in-frame clones alone and lacks a portion of them. Here the sample spans 100,000 to 150,000 clones, about 92% being singletons. Study-wide findings and caveats: Nearly half of spike-specific TCRs reportedly target unmutated variant regions. At baseline, seropositivity was found in only a handful of AZD1222 recipients. In a largely white British group with more females than males, clonal diversity was possibly underestimated.

The TCR sequence derives from an adult who received the AZD1222 COVID-19 vaccine. The rearrangement joins TRBV12-5 to TRBJ2-1; 7 nucleotides agree with TRBD1. The sequences come from peripheral blood, collected 28 days after the second AZD1222 dose. The CDR3 region is CASGLDPGQRTPWNEQFF. Here the CDR3 DNA reads TGTGCTAGTGGTTTGGACCCGGGACAGCGGACGCCGTGGAATGAGCAGTTCTTC.